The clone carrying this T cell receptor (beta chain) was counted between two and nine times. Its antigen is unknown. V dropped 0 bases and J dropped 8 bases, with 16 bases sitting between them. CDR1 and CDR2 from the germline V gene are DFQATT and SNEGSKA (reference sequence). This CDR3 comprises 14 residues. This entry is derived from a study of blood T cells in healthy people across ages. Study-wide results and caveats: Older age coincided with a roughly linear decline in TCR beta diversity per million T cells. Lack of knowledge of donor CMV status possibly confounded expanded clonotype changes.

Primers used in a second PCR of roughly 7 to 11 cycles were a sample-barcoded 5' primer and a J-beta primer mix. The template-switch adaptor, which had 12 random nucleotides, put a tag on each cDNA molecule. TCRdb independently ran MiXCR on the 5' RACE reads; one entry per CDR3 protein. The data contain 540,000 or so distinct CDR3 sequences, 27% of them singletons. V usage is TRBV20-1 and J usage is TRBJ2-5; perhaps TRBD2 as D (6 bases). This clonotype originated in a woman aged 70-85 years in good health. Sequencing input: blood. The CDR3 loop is CSARDIAALQTQYF. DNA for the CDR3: TGCAGTGCTAGAGATATAGCGGCCCTGCAAACCCAGTACTTC.